Included here is one TCR beta chain sequence, with context. The target antigen is unknown. The sample belongs to a study of cytomegalovirus exposure and HLA in healthy donors. PCR employed 60 Vbeta and 13 Jbeta primers. Repertoires were generated with immunoSEQ multiplex PCR, while TCRdb's copy carries only in-frame clones and drops some. This table has 100,000 or so clones, 60% to 85% appearing once. Study results and caveats: A later analysis linked some 17,000 TCR beta sequences to HLA alleles at 0.05 false discovery rate. It was reported in a later analysis that an Asian-associated ancestry cluster showed fewer N-insertions than the roughly 620-donor mean. A later analysis found common viral pathogens apparently linked to several of the most significant clusters. In presence/absence analyses, roughly uniform sequencing depth across donors was assumed.

This CDR3 has 16 amino acids. Per germline, CDR1 SGHVS and CDR2 FQNEAQ. The trim removed 5 bases at V and 2 bases at J, leaving 9 bases unmatched. Sample: PBMCs. This TCR came from a man aged 50-60 years in good health and CMV-seronegative. The chain recombines TRBV7-8 with TRBJ2-1; 7 nucleotides agree with TRBD2. The CDR3 sequence is CASSPDWEGPYNEQFF. The DNA of the CDR3 is TGTGCCAGCAGCCCAGACTGGGAGGGCCCCTACAATGAGCAGTTCTTC.